This T cell receptor (beta chain) was observed in a study of cytomegalovirus exposure and HLA in healthy donors. The CDR3 is made up of 14 amino acids. The trim removed 7 bases at V and 5 bases at J, leaving 9 bases unmatched. In germline, CDR1 is SGHVS, CDR2 FQNEAQ. This clone was seen a single time. What it recognizes is unknown. Primers: 60 Vbeta forward and 13 Jbeta reverse. Some clones are missing from TCRdb's copy, which holds only in-frame ones; the method was immunoSEQ multiplex PCR. The profile shows fewer than 50,000 clones, around three fifths of them singletons. Study findings and constraints: A later look showed TCR association rates differing by HLA locus, highest for DRB1 and lowest for HLA-C. Later analysis demonstrated an association between a missense DCLRE1C variant and TCR beta V- and J-gene trimming.

The chain has TRBV7-8 and TRBJ2-7, with 9 positions matching TRBD1. The TCR was taken from a man aged 45 to 65 in good health and CMV-seropositive. What was sequenced was PBMCs. The CDR3 is CASNPRGQGDEQYF. CDR3 nucleotides: TGTGCCAGCAATCCCAGGGGACAGGGCGACGAGCAGTACTTC. Based on the CDR3 plus reference TRBV7-8 and TRBJ2-7, the full variable domain is GAGVSQSPRYKVAKRGQDVALRCDPISGHVSLFWYQQALGQGPEFLTYFQNEAQLDKSGLPSDRFFAERPEGSVSTLKIQRTQQEDSAVYLCASNPRGQGDEQYFGPGTRLTVT.